The next 12 T cell receptor beta chains were all read from a single sample in a study of monozygotic twins with inflammatory bowel disease. TCRdb re-called the 5' RACE reads, yielding one record per CDR3 amino acid sequence without DNA. Across 300,000 to 400,000 distinct CDR3 sequences, the top ten clones capture 2% to 2.5% of the sample. Material for sequencing was blood. Every receptor here comes from a human donor with ulcerative colitis or Crohn's disease, or a healthy co-twin of an affected twin (not recorded which).

The chain recombines TRBV12-3 or TRBV12-4 with TRBJ2-3; TCRdb selects TRBD1, and the lack of DNA leaves this call unchecked. This CDR3 region has 17 residues. This CDR3 reads CASSSLGQAVKADTQYF.

This chain joins TRBV6-1 and TRBJ1-3; TCRdb's assignment of TRBD1 cannot be checked, as there is no DNA. Looked up from germline, CDR1 is MNHNS and CDR2 is SASEGT. This CDR3 is built from 14 residues. The CDR3 is CASSRDSFKYTIYF.

This sequence joins TRBV6-6 and TRBJ2-5; TCRdb outputs TRBD2, but without DNA this stays unchecked. Looked up from germline, CDR1 is MNHNY and CDR2 is SVGAGI (reference sequence). CDR3 length: 14 amino acids. The CDR3 protein is CATRGLAAQETQYF.

This sequence joins TRBV4-3 and TRBJ1-2. Germline values: CDR1 LGHNA, CDR2 YSLEER. This CDR3 is 13 amino acids long. The CDR3 sequence is CASSQDGVVGYTF.

The chain employs TRBV27 and TRBJ2-5; the TCRdb call, TRBD2, lacks DNA for checking. CDR3 size: 13 residues. The germline V gene has CDR1 MNHEY and CDR2 SMNVEV (reference sequence). CDR3 region: CASSLRQGVTQYF.

The chain is built from TRBV19 and TRBJ2-1; TCRdb's D call of TRBD2 is untestable without DNA. Germline V gene data show CDR1 as LNHDA and CDR2 as SQIVND (reference sequence). This CDR3 comprises 14 residues. CDR3 region: CASSDRTSGEGQFF.

The chain joins TRBV9 to TRBJ2-7; no DNA is available, so the TRBD1 call from TCRdb remains unchecked. Germline CDR1 and CDR2: SGDLS and YYNGEE. This CDR3 has 14 amino acids. CDR3 residues: CASSPRDTPYEQYF.

The chain has TRBV5-1 and TRBJ1-1. The CDR3 is 15 residues long. In germline, CDR1 is SGHRS, CDR2 YFSETQ. CDR3 region: CASSLMTAVNTEAFF. Complete variable domain (other parts from reference TRBV5-1 and TRBJ1-1): KAGVTQTPRYLIKTRGQQVTLSCSPISGHRSVSWYQQTPGQGLQFLFEYFSETQRNKGNFPGRFSGRQFSNSRSEMNVSTLELGDSALYLCASSLMTAVNTEAFFGQGTRLTVV.

The chain couples TRBV20-1 to TRBJ1-3. The germline V gene encodes CDR1 DFQATT and CDR2 SNEGSKA (reference sequence). The CDR3 contains 15 residues. The CDR3 protein is CSARLDGTSGNTIYF.

The CDR3 spells CASSFDRARGQYF. This chain links TRBV12-3 or TRBV12-4 with TRBJ2-7; with no DNA, the TCRdb D assignment of TRBD1 cannot be verified. The CDR3 is 13 amino acids.

The chain joins TRBV7-2 to TRBJ2-3; TCRdb's D call of TRBD2 is untestable without DNA. Germline CDR1 is SGHTA and CDR2 is FQGNSA. This CDR3 is 15 amino acids long. This chain's CDR3 is CASSAQSGLQDTQYF.

This chain joins TRBV5-1 and TRBJ1-1. The length of the CDR3 is 13 residues. CDR1 and CDR2 from the germline V gene are SGHRS and YFSETQ. The CDR3 here is CASSSGGPTEAFF.